A single sample is the source of the 27 T cell receptor beta chains below, sequenced in a study of blood T cell repertoires in COVID-19. Assay: immunoSEQ multiplex PCR; the TCRdb copy retains only in-frame clones and omits some. The data show 90,000 or so clones, less than 95% seen once. Sequences were obtained from peripheral blood. These TCRs come from a man younger than 30 with COVID-19, enrolled during active disease.

The V call is TRBV18, the J call TRBJ2-7; possible D gene TRBD2, 5 bases. V shed 2 bases and J shed 7 bases, with 9 bases lying between them. The CDR3 sequence is 12 residues long. The germline V gene has CDR1 KGHSH and CDR2 LQKENI. The CDR3 region has the DNA TGTGCCAGCTCACCAGTCGGGGAGGAGCAGTACTTC. Translation: CASSPVGEEQYF.

This chain uses TRBV29-1 with TRBJ2-5; 9 bases are shared with TRBD1. V was clipped by 8 bases and J by 5 bases; unmatched bases: 9. Germline V gene sequence: CDR1 SQVTM, CDR2 ANQGSEA. CDR3 length: 13 residues. The chain's CDR3 is CSIRDRVEETQYF. The CDR3 nucleotides are TGCAGCATACGGGACAGGGTTGAGGAGACCCAGTACTTC.

The CDR3 nucleotides are TGTGCCAGCAGTATTCAATCAGGGGTTCGGGAAAAACTGTTTTTT. This sequence encodes CASSIQSGVREKLFF. The rearrangement links TRBV28 to TRBJ1-4; possibly TRBD1 for D (6 bases). The CDR3 has 15 residues. The V gene lost 5 bases and the J gene lost 8 bases, with 18 bases spanning the gap. In germline, CDR1 is MDHEN, CDR2 SYDVKM.

The CDR3 region is CASSIRQVIGGYTF. Written as DNA, the CDR3 is TGTGCCAGCAGTATCCGACAAGTCATTGGGGGCTACACCTTC. The V gene is TRBV28, the J gene TRBJ1-2; D ambiguous. The CDR3 runs 14 residues. Between the trimmed V and J ends, which lost 5 bases and 8 bases, there was a span of 18 bases. From germline, CDR1 is MDHEN and CDR2 SYDVKM.

The chain couples TRBV6-2 or TRBV6-3 to TRBJ2-1; 9 bases align to TRBD1. This CDR3 spans 15 amino acids. J was trimmed by 7 bases and V by 3 bases; bases with no gene match: 7. The germline V gene has CDR1 MNHEY and CDR2 SVGEGT. The CDR3 protein is CASSYRDRVQNEQFF. Here the CDR3 DNA reads TGTGCCAGCAGTTATCGGGACAGGGTCCAGAATGAGCAGTTCTTC.

This clone was recorded only once. V and J are TRBV19 and TRBJ1-5; TRBD1 aligns across 7 bases. Germline V gene sequence: CDR1 LNHDA, CDR2 SQIVND (reference sequence). The J segment lost 5 bases and the V segment lost 3 bases, leaving 4 bases of the junction unmatched. CDR3 length equals 14 residues. The CDR3 nucleotides are TGTGCCAGTAGTATGAGGGGACAGTATCAGCCCCAGCATTTT. As protein: CASSMRGQYQPQHF.

The CDR3 loop reads CASSNGVNQPQHF. CDR3 nucleotide sequence: TGTGCCAGCAGCAATGGAGTGAATCAGCCCCAGCATTTT. The chain carries TRBV28 and TRBJ1-5; unclear D gene. This CDR3 has 13 residues. V lost 6 bases and J 4 bases, leaving 10 bases between the germline ends. Germline CDR1 reads MDHEN; CDR2 reads SYDVKM.

This CDR3 is CASSLGLAPWEQYF. As DNA, the CDR3 is TGTGCCAGCAGCTTGGGACTAGCCCCGTGGGAGCAGTACTTC. The V gene is TRBV13, the J gene TRBJ2-7; 9 bases are shared with TRBD2. Germline assignment: CDR1 PRHDT and CDR2 FYEKMQ (reference sequence). The CDR3 is made up of 14 amino acids. V trimming: 3 bases; J trimming: 7 bases; junction bases outside the gene matches: 7.

The chain is built from TRBV19 and TRBJ2-1; 8 bases align to TRBD2. The CDR3 is made up of 14 amino acids. Germline V gene sequence: CDR1 LNHDA, CDR2 SQIVND (reference sequence). Trimming removed 6 bases from V and 9 bases from J; junction bases left unmatched: 10. CDR3 loop: CASSRAGDRAEQFF. The CDR3, as DNA: TGTGCCAGTAGCAGAGCGGGAGATCGGGCTGAGCAGTTCTTC.

This rearrangement joins TRBV4-3 to TRBJ2-3; a weak D match, TRBD2 (5 bases). The CDR3 runs 15 residues. With 1 base removed from V and 5 bases from J, the gap between germline ends came to 13 bases. Per germline, CDR1 LGHNA and CDR2 YSLEER. The CDR3 protein is CASSQVGRFLDTQYF. The CDR3 DNA reads as TGCGCCAGCAGCCAAGTGGGGAGATTCTTAGATACGCAGTATTTT.

The chain recombines TRBV7-6 with TRBJ2-1; 8 bases are a match to TRBD2. Losses at the gene ends were 6 bases for V and 6 bases for J; bases not matched to a gene: 19. Per germline, CDR1 SGHVS and CDR2 FNYEAQ. The CDR3 is 18 amino acids. The CDR3 DNA reads as TGTGCCAGCAGTTTTAGGGCCTTAGGATTGGCGGGGGGCAATGAGCAGTTCTTC. Its protein is CASSFRALGLAGGNEQFF.

The gene calls are TRBV13 and TRBJ2-1; TRBD1 might be the D (6 bases). V lost 5 bases and J 10 bases, leaving 21 bases between the germline ends. Looked up from germline, CDR1 is PRHDT and CDR2 is FYEKMQ (reference sequence). The CDR3 extends over 15 amino acids. CDR3 sequence reads: CASSPDQGPVGEQFF. The DNA of the CDR3 is TGTGCCAGCAGCCCCGACCAGGGGCCGGTGGGGGAGCAGTTCTTC.

The rearrangement links TRBV6-6 to TRBJ1-5; D not resolved. V lost 1 base, J lost 0 bases, and 7 bases lay in between. The CDR3 has 15 amino acids. From germline, CDR1 is MNHNY and CDR2 SVGAGI (reference sequence). CDR3 loop: CASSYWPSSNQPQHF. CDR3 coding DNA: TGTGCCAGCAGTTACTGGCCTAGTAGCAATCAGCCCCAGCATTTT.

The genes are TRBV7-2 and TRBJ2-7, with D tentatively TRBD1 (5 bases). The CDR3 has 13 residues. Germline values: CDR1 SGHTA, CDR2 FQGNSA. V was cut by 3 bases and J by 1 base, with 7 bases left in between. CDR3: CASSFQGSYEQYF. For the CDR3, the DNA is TGTGCCAGCAGCTTTCAGGGTTCCTACGAGCAGTACTTC.

The rearrangement joins TRBV6-2 or TRBV6-3 to TRBJ2-4; 8 bases align to TRBD1. CDR3 size: 14 residues. Germline-derived CDR1 and CDR2 are MNHEY and SVGEGT. The V gene end was trimmed by 5 bases and the J gene end by 4 bases; junction bases not matched to a gene: 4. The CDR3: CASSKRQGKNIQYF. As DNA, the CDR3 is TGTGCCAGCAGTAAGCGACAGGGGAAAAACATTCAGTACTTC.

The chain recombines TRBV28 with TRBJ2-7; 11 nucleotides align to TRBD2. CDR1 MDHEN and CDR2 SYDVKM come from the germline V gene. CDR3 length: 16 amino acids. The V segment lost 5 bases and the J segment 4 bases; nucleotides outside the gene matches: 10. CDR3 nucleotide sequence: TGTGCCAGCAGTCGATCCGGGACTAGCGGCCAATACGAGCAGTACTTC. This sequence encodes CASSRSGTSGQYEQYF.

This clone was found a few times. V is TRBV18 and J is TRBJ2-7; 7 bases fit TRBD1. This CDR3 comprises 13 residues. Germline CDR1 KGHSH, CDR2 LQKENI. The trim removed 3 bases at V and 5 bases at J, leaving 4 bases unmatched. The CDR3 loop reads CASSPETGDEQYF. The CDR3 DNA sequence: TGTGCCAGCTCACCGGAAACAGGGGACGAGCAGTACTTC.

Details on this clone: This same CDR3 is encoded by further DNA sequences in the sample. V is TRBV6-2 or TRBV6-3 and J is TRBJ2-7, with D unclear. CDR1 and CDR2 (germline): MNHEY, SVGEGT. V lost 5 bases to trimming and J lost 1 base, with 3 bases between them. The CDR3 is 11 residues long. CDR3 DNA: TGTGCCAGCAGTCGGTCCTACGAGCAGTACTTC. It specifies CASSRSYEQYF.

This chain uses TRBV27 with TRBJ1-1, with D uncertain. The CDR3 extends over 15 amino acids. Trimming took 1 base from V and 1 from J, leaving 10 bases between them. Germline CDR1 MNHEY, CDR2 SMNVEV (reference sequence). CDR3 region: CASSLYSRENTEAFF. CDR3 in DNA: TGTGCCAGCAGTTTATATTCGCGGGAGAACACTGAAGCTTTCTTT.

This chain connects TRBV7-2 to TRBJ1-1; 8 bases are a match to TRBD1. The CDR3 is 15 residues long. Per the germline V gene, CDR1 is SGHTA and CDR2 is FQGNSA. V was clipped by 5 bases and J by 5 bases; unmatched bases: 10. The CDR3 protein is CASSLQDRVGTEAFF. The CDR3 nucleotides are TGTGCCAGCAGCCTGCAGGACAGGGTTGGGACTGAAGCTTTCTTT. The full variable domain, completed using reference TRBV7-2 and TRBJ1-1, is GAGVSQSPSNKVTEKGKDVELRCDPISGHTALYWYRQSLGQGLEFLIYFQGNSAPDKSGLPSDRFSAERTGGSVSTLTIQRTQQEDSAVYLCASSLQDRVGTEAFFGQGTRLTVV.

The chain joins TRBV10-3 to TRBJ2-1, with D tentatively TRBD1 (5 bases). The germline gives CDR1 ENHRY, CDR2 SYGVKD. This CDR3 has 15 residues. V lost 6 bases and J 6 bases, leaving 18 bases between the germline ends. The CDR3 sequence: CAISLSAQGFNEQFF. The CDR3, as DNA: TGTGCCATCAGCCTTTCGGCGCAGGGTTTCAATGAGCAGTTCTTC.

In nucleotides, the CDR3 is TGCGCCAGCAGCCAAGATAAGGGCGGGAGGGCCGCGGATACGCAGTATTTT. This codes for CASSQDKGGRAADTQYF. V and J are TRBV4-3 and TRBJ2-3, with 9 positions matching TRBD2. The trim removed 0 bases at V and 6 bases at J, leaving 10 bases unmatched. The CDR3 contains 17 residues. Germline values: CDR1 LGHNA, CDR2 YSLEER.

This chain joins TRBV11-2 and TRBJ2-7; no reliable D call. V dropped 3 bases and J dropped 2 bases, with 11 bases sitting between them. The CDR3 is made up of 14 amino acids. The V gene's germline CDR1 is SGHAT and CDR2 FQNNGV. In DNA, the CDR3 is TGTGCCAGCAGCTTCGTAGTTACTGCCTACGAGCAGTACTTC. Protein sequence: CASSFVVTAYEQYF.

This clone was observed a few times. The rearrangement uses TRBV19 and TRBJ1-1, with 7 bases matching TRBD1. J lost 7 bases, V lost 6 bases, and 11 bases had no gene match. Germline V gives CDR1 LNHDA, CDR2 SQIVND (reference sequence). There are 14 residues in the CDR3. Written as DNA, the CDR3 is TGTGCCAGTAGCGACCCGGGACAGCTTTTTGAAGCTTTCTTT. Its translation: CASSDPGQLFEAFF.

The chain is built from TRBV4-1 and TRBJ2-7; a weak D match, TRBD2 (5 bases). Germline CDR1 MGHRA, CDR2 YSYEKL. The CDR3 length is 13 residues. Trimming took 0 bases from V and 4 from J, leaving 7 bases between them. The CDR3: CASSQEPGYEQYF. CDR3 coding DNA: TGCGCCAGCAGCCAAGAACCGGGGTACGAGCAGTACTTC.

The J gene is TRBJ2-2, the V gene TRBV11-3, with 8 positions matching TRBD2. The CDR3 runs 16 residues. Germline CDR1 is SGHNT and CDR2 is YENEEA. The trim removed 3 bases at V and 2 bases at J, leaving 5 bases unmatched. CDR3 nucleotide sequence: TGTGCCAGCAGCTTGGGACTAGACCCTAACACCGGGGAGCTGTTTTTT. This translates into CASSLGLDPNTGELFF.

CDR3 in amino acids: CASSSRLAGHQETQYF. The CDR3 DNA reads TGTGCCAGCAGCTCCCGACTAGCGGGGCACCAAGAGACCCAGTACTTC. This sequence joins TRBV7-9 and TRBJ2-5; 11 bases are shared with TRBD2. The germline V gene encodes CDR1 SEHNR and CDR2 FQNEAQ (reference sequence). Trimming cost V 4 bases and J 0 bases; bases outside gene matches: 4. CDR3 length equals 16 residues. The complete variable domain, with remaining parts taken from reference TRBV7-9 and TRBJ2-5, reads DTGVSQNPRHKITKRGQNVTFRCDPISEHNRLYWYRQTLGQGPEFLTYFQNEAQLEKSRLLSDRFSAERPKGSFSTLEIQRTEQGDSAMYLCASSSRLAGHQETQYFGPGTRLLVL.